The clone carrying this TCR beta chain was detected many times. Its target is not known. TCRdb analysed the 5' RACE reads with MiXCR anew, one entry per CDR3 protein. In the table there are 250,000 to 300,000 distinct CDR3 sequences, about 5.2% of which are singletons. The sample comes from a study of T cells after yellow fever vaccination. About the research overall: Libraries from low-cell-number fractions were prepared with the SMART-Seq v4 Ultra Low Input RNA kit.

The germline V gene encodes CDR1 SGHTA and CDR2 FQGNSA. The CDR3 has 13 residues. Trimming left V 3 bases short and J 4 bases short, with 7 bases between. Study outcomes and limitations: By day 5 rather than day 15, the secondary response had peaked, though it was weaker.

This clonotype was obtained from a man aged 18 to 29 who received the YFV17D yellow fever vaccine. Specimen: CD4+ T cells sorted from PBMCs, collected on the day of the yellow fever booster vaccination. The rearrangement joins TRBV7-2 to TRBJ1-5; no firm D call. Written as DNA, the CDR3 is TGTGCCAGCAGCTTCGATAGTAATCAGCCCCAGCATTTT. Protein: CASSFDSNQPQHF. The variable domain in full, completed from reference TRBV7-2 and TRBJ1-5, reads GAGVSQSPSNKVTEKGKDVELRCDPISGHTALYWYRQSLGQGLEFLIYFQGNSAPDKSGLPSDRFSAERTGGSVSTLTIQRTQQEDSAVYLCASSFDSNQPQHFGDGTRLSIL.